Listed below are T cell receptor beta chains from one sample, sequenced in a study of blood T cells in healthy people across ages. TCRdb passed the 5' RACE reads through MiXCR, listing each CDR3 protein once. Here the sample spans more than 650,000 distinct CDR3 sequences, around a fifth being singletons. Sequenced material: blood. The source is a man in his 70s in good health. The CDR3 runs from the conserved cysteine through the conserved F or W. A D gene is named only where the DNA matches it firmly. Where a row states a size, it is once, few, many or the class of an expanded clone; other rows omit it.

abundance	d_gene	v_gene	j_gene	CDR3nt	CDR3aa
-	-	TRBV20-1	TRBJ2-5	TGCAGTGCTTTCCGGGAACAAGAGACCCAGTACTTC	CSAFREQETQYF
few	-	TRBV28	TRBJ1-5	TGTGCCAGCAGTTTACCCACACGGGGGGGCAATCAGCCCCAGCATTTT	CASSLPTRGGNQPQHF
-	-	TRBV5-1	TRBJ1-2	TGCGCCAGCAGCTTGGCCCTGGAGGGCTATGGCTACACCTTC	CASSLALEGYGYTF
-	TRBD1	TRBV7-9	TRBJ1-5	TGTGCCAGCAGCGAAACAGGGGGCGCGGGGAATCAGCCCCAGCATTTT	CASSETGGAGNQPQHF
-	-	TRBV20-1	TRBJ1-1	TGCAGTGCTAGGACGGGACCGCACACTGAAGCTTTCTTT	CSARTGPHTEAFF
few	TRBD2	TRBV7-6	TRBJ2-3	TGTGCCAGCAGCTACGGACTAGAAACAGATACGCAGTATTTT	CASSYGLETDTQYF
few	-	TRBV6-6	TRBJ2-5	TGTGCCAGCAGTTACTCGAGAATGGAGACCCAGTACTTC	CASSYSRMETQYF
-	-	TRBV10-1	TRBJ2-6	TGCGCCAGCAGTGAATCAGGGGCAGGGGCCAACGTCCTGACTTTC	CASSESGAGANVLTF
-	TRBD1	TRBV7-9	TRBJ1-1	TGTGCCAGCAGCTTAGCCGGCAGGGGGGAAGCTTTCTTT	CASSLAGRGEAFF
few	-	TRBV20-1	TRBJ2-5	TGCAGTGCTAGAGTTTTGCAGCGGTCTTCGTACGGGACCCAGTACTTC	CSARVLQRSSYGTQYF
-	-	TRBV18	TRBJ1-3	TGTGCCAGCTCACCACTGGGGGGCCCTGGAAACACCATATATTTT	CASSPLGGPGNTIYF
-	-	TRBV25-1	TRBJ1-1	TGTGCCAGCAGTACTTTGGACAACTGGAACACTGAAGCTTTCTTT	CASSTLDNWNTEAFF
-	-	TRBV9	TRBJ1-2	TGTGCCAGTCAGGGAGCTTCTTATGGCTACACCTTC	CASQGASYGYTF
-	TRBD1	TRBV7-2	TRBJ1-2	TGTGCCAGCAGCCCCGACAGGGATTACTATGGCTACACCTTC	CASSPDRDYYGYTF
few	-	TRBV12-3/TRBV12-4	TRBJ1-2	TGTGCCAGCAGCCCGACAGGTTTTGCGGGCTACACCTTC	CASSPTGFAGYTF
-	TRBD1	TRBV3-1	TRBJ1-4	TGTGCCAGCAGCCTACGGACAGGACCTAATGAAAAACTGTTTTTT	CASSLRTGPNEKLFF
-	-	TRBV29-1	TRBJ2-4	TGCAGTGGGGGGGCTGGCCTAGCCAAAAACATTCAGTACTTC	CSGGAGLAKNIQYF
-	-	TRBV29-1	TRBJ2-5	TGCAGCGTTGGGGCCGAGGAGACCCAGTACTTC	CSVGAEETQYF
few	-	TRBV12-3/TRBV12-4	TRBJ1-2	TGTGCCAGCAGTCCCAGGGGTGCCAGCTATGGCTACACCTTC	CASSPRGASYGYTF
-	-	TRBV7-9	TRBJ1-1	TGTGCCAGCAGCTCCCGACAAGACGCTGAAGCTTTCTTT	CASSSRQDAEAFF
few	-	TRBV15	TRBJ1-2	TGTGCCACCAGCAGAGCCCTCCTGGGCAGGGACAAAAAGAAGGGCTACACCTTC	CATSRALLGRDKKKGYTF
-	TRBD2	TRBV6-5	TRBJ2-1	TGTGCCAGCAGTTACACGGGACTAGCGGGGGGCAATGAGCAGTTCTTC	CASSYTGLAGGNEQFF
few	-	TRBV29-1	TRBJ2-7	TGCAGCGTTGCGTTTGAGGAGCAGTACTTC	CSVAFEEQYF
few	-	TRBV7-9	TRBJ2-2	TGTGCCACGGCGGGCCCCTGGGCCGGGGAGCTGTTTTTT	CATAGPWAGELFF
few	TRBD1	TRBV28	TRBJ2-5	TGTGCCAGCAGATTGGGACAGTTGGAGACCCAGTACTTC	CASRLGQLETQYF
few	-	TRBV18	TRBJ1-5	TGTGCCAGCTCACCGAACTCGGGGCGTTATAGCAATCAGCCCCAGCATTTT	CASSPNSGRYSNQPQHF